This entry lists 10 T cell receptor beta chains sequenced from one sample in a study of identifying expanded T cells in peripheral blood. The data were produced by immunoSEQ multiplex PCR, yet TCRdb's version contains in-frame clones alone and is incomplete. The sample shows over 85,000 clones, around 89% of them seen only once. The sample was blood. These receptors were taken from a person aged 18 to 75 in good health.

The V call is TRBV28, the J call TRBJ1-2; TRBD1 aligns across 11 bases. This CDR3 has 17 amino acids. Losses at the gene ends were 4 bases for V and 3 bases for J; bases not matched to a gene: 10. From germline, CDR1 is MDHEN and CDR2 SYDVKM. Here the CDR3 reads CASSSSGGQGAYYGYTF. The CDR3 nucleotides are TGTGCCAGCAGTTCTTCCGGCGGACAGGGGGCATACTATGGCTACACCTTC.

This chain uses TRBV7-9 with TRBJ1-2, with a tentative D call TRBD1 (6 bases). This CDR3 spans 17 amino acids. CDR1 is SEHNR and CDR2 is FQNEAQ in the germline V gene (reference sequence). With 5 bases removed from V and 2 bases from J, the gap between germline ends came to 21 bases. The CDR3: CASSPGSGEGGNYGYTF. In DNA form, the CDR3 reads TGTGCCAGCAGCCCCGGCAGCGGTGAGGGGGGCAACTATGGCTACACCTTC. Combining the CDR3 with reference TRBV7-9 and TRBJ1-2 gives the whole variable domain DTGVSQNPRHKITKRGQNVTFRCDPISEHNRLYWYRQTLGQGPEFLTYFQNEAQLEKSRLLSDRFSAERPKGSFSTLEIQRTEQGDSAMYLCASSPGSGEGGNYGYTFGSGTRLTVV.

V and J are TRBV4-3 and TRBJ1-2, with D possibly matching TRBD1 (5 bases). Trimming removed 4 bases from V and 6 bases from J, with 15 bases in between. The CDR3 spans 14 residues. Germline assignment: CDR1 LGHNA and CDR2 YSLEER. Here the CDR3 reads CASSPGPSFNGYTF. The DNA of the CDR3 is TGCGCCAGCAGCCCGGGACCCTCCTTCAATGGCTACACCTTC.

The rearrangement uses TRBV30 and TRBJ1-5; maybe TRBD1 (5 bases). Trimming pared 2 bases from V and 4 bases from J, leaving 18 bases between. In germline, CDR1 is GTSNPN, CDR2 SVGIG (reference sequence). This CDR3 is 16 amino acids long. CDR3 nucleotide sequence: TGTGCCTGGAGTTCTTCGATGACAGCAGAAAATCAGCCCCAGCATTTT. It is translated as CAWSSSMTAENQPQHF.

The chain joins TRBV5-6 to TRBJ1-2; 8 bases fit TRBD1. With V trimmed by 4 bases and J by 0 bases, 11 bases remained unmatched. Germline assignment: CDR1 SGHDT and CDR2 YYEEEE. The CDR3 covers 17 residues. CDR3 protein: CASSRRGTGRTNYGYTF. The DNA of the CDR3 is TGTGCCAGCAGCCGACGGGGGACAGGTCGTACTAACTATGGCTACACCTTC.

The CDR3 DNA is TGCGCCAGCAGCTTCCAGGGAGGGTACGAGCAGTACTTC. It is translated as CASSFQGGYEQYF. The chain is built from TRBV5-1 and TRBJ2-7; TRBD2 agrees at 7 bases. There are 13 residues in the CDR3. Per germline, CDR1 SGHRS and CDR2 YFSETQ. Losses at the gene ends were 2 bases for V and 4 bases for J; bases not matched to a gene: 3.

The chain links TRBV14 to TRBJ1-1, with D maybe TRBD1 (5 bases). Trimming stripped 4 bases from V and 7 bases from J, with 10 bases between. The CDR3 covers 12 residues. The germline gives CDR1 SGHDN, CDR2 FVKESK. Here the CDR3 reads CASSRGFFEAFF. In nucleotides, the CDR3 is TGTGCCAGCAGCCGGGGCTTCTTTGAAGCTTTCTTT. Drawing the rest from reference TRBV14 and TRBJ1-1, the complete variable domain is EAGVTQFPSHSVIEKGQTVTLRCDPISGHDNLYWYRRVMGKEIKFLLHFVKESKQDESGMPNNRFLAERTGGTYSTLKVQPAELEDSGVYFCASSRGFFEAFFGQGTRLTVV.

This chain links TRBV7-8 with TRBJ2-3, with 12 positions matching TRBD2. Germline V lookup: CDR1 SGHVS, CDR2 FQNEAQ. This CDR3 spans 17 amino acids. Trimming cost V 5 bases and J 1 base; bases outside gene matches: 7. The CDR3 DNA reads as TGTGCCAGCAGCCTAAGAGGACTAGCGGGACGCACAGATACGCAGTATTTT. Its translation: CASSLRGLAGRTDTQYF.

The CDR3 sequence: CASSFGGTSDTQYF. As DNA, the CDR3 is TGTGCCAGCAGCTTTGGGGGTACGTCAGATACGCAGTATTTT. This rearrangement joins TRBV11-2 to TRBJ2-3; TRBD1 or TRBD2 may be the D gene (5 bases each). Per germline, CDR1 SGHAT and CDR2 FQNNGV. The CDR3 is 14 residues long. V lost 3 bases and J lost 4, with 11 bases in between.

The chain combines TRBV27 with TRBJ2-5; D may be TRBD1 (6 bases). V was shortened by 5 bases and J by 3 bases, with 13 bases between the two germline ends. CDR1 and CDR2 from the germline V gene are MNHEY and SMNVEV (reference sequence). There are 14 residues in the CDR3. The CDR3 DNA follows: TGTGCCAGCAGTACCTTACAGGGAAAAGAGACCCAGTACTTC. Its protein is CASSTLQGKETQYF.